Shown below are 27 T cell receptor beta chains from a single sample sequenced in a study of blood T cell repertoires in COVID-19. Data came from immunoSEQ multiplex PCR; TCRdb stores just in-frame clones and leaves some out. The sample includes more than 150,000 clones, roughly 80% of them seen just once. The sample was PBMCs or T cells enriched from blood (not recorded which). Receptors were obtained from a man aged 50 to 59 who had recovered from COVID-19.

This chain joins TRBV27 and TRBJ2-7; 9 bases line up with TRBD2. Germline V CDR1 and CDR2: MNHEY, SMNVEV (reference sequence). Trimming removed 2 bases from V and 9 bases from J; junction bases left unmatched: 8. The CDR3 sequence is 14 residues long. The CDR3 region is CASSLSGGNPGQYF. As DNA, the CDR3 is TGTGCCAGCAGTTTAAGCGGGGGGAACCCCGGGCAGTACTTC.

This chain joins TRBV7-6 and TRBJ2-7, with 10 nucleotides matching TRBD2. The CDR3 spans 16 residues. V dropped 3 bases and J dropped 3; count of bases not matched to a gene: 8. Germline loops: CDR1 SGHVS, CDR2 FNYEAQ. The CDR3 loop reads CASSLAGTSDFYEQYF. CDR3 coding DNA: TGTGCCAGCAGCTTGGCTGGGACTAGCGACTTCTACGAGCAGTACTTC.

The V gene is TRBV18, the J gene TRBJ2-5; a weak D match, TRBD1 (6 bases). This CDR3 is built from 14 residues. Germline V CDR1 and CDR2: KGHSH, LQKENI. The V end was cut by 1 base, the J end by 4 bases, with 10 bases between. For the CDR3, the DNA is TGTGCCAGCTCACCACGAGGGGGTCGAGAGACCCAGTACTTC. This translates into CASSPRGGRETQYF.

The chain combines TRBV7-2 with TRBJ2-5; D might be TRBD1 (6 bases). The CDR3 totals 12 residues. V was pared by 5 bases and J by 7 bases, with 11 bases between. From germline, CDR1 is SGHTA and CDR2 FQGNSA. CDR3 in amino acids: CASSRLGGTQYF. The CDR3 DNA is TGTGCCAGCAGCCGCTTAGGGGGGACCCAGTACTTC.

Concerning this clone itself: The junction shows a germline mismatch at one end, possibly a read error. This chain uses TRBV7-7 with TRBJ2-2; no firm D call. There are 14 residues in the CDR3. Germline CDR1 is SSHAT and CDR2 is FNYEAQ (reference sequence). The CDR3 is CASSLRSNTGELFF. Written as DNA, the CDR3 is TGTGCTAGCAGCTTGCGGTCGAACACCGGGGAGCTGTTTTTT.

The chain has TRBV6-5 and TRBJ2-7; D possibly corresponds to TRBD1 (5 bases). Germline values: CDR1 MNHEY, CDR2 SVGAGI. Trimming took off 5 bases at V and 2 bases at J, with 16 bases between the two ends. This CDR3 region has 15 residues. CDR3 in DNA: TGTGCCAGCAGTCCCAACTTCGGACACCCCTACGAGCAGTACTTC. It translates to CASSPNFGHPYEQYF.

The chain is built from TRBV6-5 and TRBJ2-7, with 7 positions matching TRBD2. CDR1 MNHEY and CDR2 SVGAGI come from the germline V gene. Trimming took 6 bases from V and 6 from J; bases not matched to a gene: 11. The CDR3 contains 14 residues. This chain's CDR3 is CASSTSGLVSEQYF. CDR3 coding DNA: TGTGCCAGCAGCACCTCAGGACTAGTATCCGAGCAGTACTTC.

This clone was observed a few times. The chain combines TRBV6-5 with TRBJ2-3, with 11 bases lining up with TRBD2. This CDR3 is 15 amino acids long. The junction had 7 bases not matched to a gene; V was cut back by 3 bases and J by 8 bases. The germline gives CDR1 MNHEY, CDR2 SVGAGI. The CDR3 coding sequence is TGTGCCAGCAGTTATCCGACTAGCGGGACTGTTACGCAGTATTTT. Residues: CASSYPTSGTVTQYF.

V usage is TRBV7-3 and J usage is TRBJ2-1, with 9 bases identical to TRBD2. This CDR3 region has 17 residues. V lost 1 base and J lost 5; bases outside the gene matches: 9. Germline V gene sequence: CDR1 SGHTA, CDR2 FQGTGA. The CDR3, as DNA: TGTGCCAGCAGCTTAATCGTTAGCGGGGGAGAAAACAATGAGCAGTTCTTC. Protein product: CASSLIVSGGENNEQFF.

The chain recombines TRBV30 with TRBJ1-5, with a tentative D call TRBD1 (6 bases). The CDR3 is 14 residues long. The germline V and J ends were trimmed by 1 base and 5 bases, with 12 bases remaining between them. Germline V gene data show CDR1 as GTSNPN and CDR2 as SVGIG (reference sequence). For the CDR3, the DNA is TGTGCCTGGAGTGGGGCAGGGGAGTATCAGCCCCAGCATTTT. As protein: CAWSGAGEYQPQHF.

V gene TRBV5-1 combines with J gene TRBJ2-1; 8 bases are shared with TRBD2. The length of the CDR3 is 17 residues. The J segment lost 0 bases and the V segment lost 4 bases, leaving 9 bases of the junction unmatched. In germline, CDR1 is SGHRS, CDR2 YFSETQ. The CDR3 nucleotides read TGCGCCAGCAGCGTAACCGGGACTAGTAGCTCCTACAATGAGCAGTTCTTC. It translates to CASSVTGTSSSYNEQFF.

The CDR3 coding sequence is TGTGCCAGCTCACCAAGGTCGGCGGCGGATAATTCACCCCTCCACTTT. Its protein is CASSPRSAADNSPLHF. The V call is TRBV18, the J call TRBJ1-6; the D is unclear. The V gene lost 2 bases and the J gene lost 5 bases, with 13 bases spanning the gap. Germline loops: CDR1 KGHSH, CDR2 LQKENI. The CDR3 runs 16 residues.

This clone was observed a few times. This sequence joins TRBV5-4 and TRBJ1-6; the D is unclear. Trimming cost V 0 bases and J 0 bases, with 10 bases left between them. Germline V gene lookup returns CDR1 SGHNT and CDR2 YYREEE (reference sequence). The CDR3 totals 17 residues. The CDR3 DNA is TGTGCCAGCAGCTTGGATCCACGGAGCTCCTATAATTCACCCCTCCACTTT. Translating gives CASSLDPRSSYNSPLHF.

V and J are TRBV7-6 and TRBJ2-7; 10 bases are shared with TRBD1. Losses at the gene ends were 4 bases for V and 2 bases for J; bases not matched to a gene: 5. This CDR3 comprises 15 residues. Germline V gives CDR1 SGHVS, CDR2 FNYEAQ. CDR3 coding DNA: TGTGCCAGCAGCTCCCGACAGGGGGCCCCCTACGAGCAGTACTTC. This gives the protein CASSSRQGAPYEQYF.

The chain recombines TRBV19 with TRBJ2-3; D may be TRBD1 (6 bases). Trimming removed 6 bases from V and 0 bases from J, with 22 bases in between. This CDR3 spans 18 amino acids. Per germline, CDR1 LNHDA and CDR2 SQIVND (reference sequence). DNA for the CDR3: TGTGCCAGTAGCGGTATAGGTGACAGGAAGTCTAGCACAGATACGCAGTATTTT. Its protein product is CASSGIGDRKSSTDTQYF.

V is TRBV7-2 and J is TRBJ2-2; 7 bases map to TRBD2. The CDR3 contains 15 residues. CDR1 and CDR2 (germline): SGHTA, FQGNSA. Trimming at V came to 1 base and at J to 5 bases, leaving 4 bases not matched to a gene. Written as DNA, the CDR3 is TGTGCCAGCAGCTTAGTTGGCGGGAGAACCGGGGAGCTGTTTTTT. Translated, it gives CASSLVGGRTGELFF.

The V and J genes are TRBV23-1 and TRBJ2-5; TRBD2 matches 14 bases. TRBV23-1 is placed among ORFs of uncertain function. V shed 8 bases, J shed 5 bases, and the junction held 4 bases outside the gene matches. The length of the CDR3 is 14 residues. The CDR3 sequence: CASPTSGGDETQYF. CDR3 bases: TGCGCCAGCCCGACTAGCGGGGGGGACGAGACCCAGTACTTC.

The J gene is TRBJ2-7, the V gene TRBV7-9; possibly TRBD2 for D (7 bases). The V gene lost 4 bases and the J gene lost 5 bases, with 27 bases spanning the gap. The CDR3 loop spans 18 amino acids. Germline CDR1 is SEHNR and CDR2 is FQNEAQ (reference sequence). The CDR3: CASSSPRGDTRRINEQYF. CDR3 in DNA: TGTGCCAGCAGCTCACCCCGGGGGGACACCCGAAGAATAAACGAGCAGTACTTC.

This chain links TRBV24-1 with TRBJ1-4, with a possible D match to TRBD1 (5 bases). Germline values: CDR1 KGHDR, CDR2 SFDVKD. The V end lost 9 bases, the J end lost 4 bases, and 11 bases lay between the germline ends. The CDR3 contains 13 residues. DNA for the CDR3: TGTGCCACCGCAGACAGCCTTAATGAAAAACTGTTTTTT. It specifies CATADSLNEKLFF.

This chain joins TRBV18 and TRBJ2-5; 13 positions agree with TRBD2. The CDR3 sequence is 18 residues long. The J segment lost 5 bases and the V segment lost 4 bases, leaving 13 bases of the junction unmatched. CDR1 and CDR2 (germline): KGHSH, LQKENI. The CDR3 sequence is CASSQPRPGTSGIETQYF. The CDR3 coding sequence is TGTGCCAGCTCACAACCCCGACCCGGGACTAGCGGGATCGAGACCCAGTACTTC.

The gene calls are TRBV13 and TRBJ2-7, with 7 bases that match TRBD2. Germline-derived CDR1 and CDR2 are PRHDT and FYEKMQ (reference sequence). The V gene end was trimmed by 5 bases and the J gene end by 1 base; junction bases not matched to a gene: 8. The length of the CDR3 is 15 residues. DNA of the CDR3: TGTGCCAGCAGCCTTAGTGGGGGGGTGTCCTACGAGCAGTACTTC. Its translation is CASSLSGGVSYEQYF.

The chain recombines TRBV24-1 with TRBJ2-5; 7 bases align to TRBD1. J gave up 0 bases and V 4 bases, and 7 bases lay outside the gene matches. The CDR3 has 16 residues. Looked up from germline, CDR1 is KGHDR and CDR2 is SFDVKD. This chain's CDR3 is CATSDPGGQDQETQYF. The CDR3 region has the DNA TGTGCCACCAGTGACCCAGGCGGACAGGACCAAGAGACCCAGTACTTC.

The CDR3 loop reads CASSPSPGETQYF. The CDR3 bases are TGTGCCAGCTCACCTTCACCGGGGGAGACCCAGTACTTC. This sequence joins TRBV18 and TRBJ2-5; TRBD2 might be the D (5 bases). The germline gives CDR1 KGHSH, CDR2 LQKENI. V was pared by 3 bases and J by 5 bases, with 10 bases between. The CDR3 runs to 13 residues.

J is TRBJ1-1 and V is TRBV5-8, with D unclear. Germline CDR1 reads SGHTS; CDR2 reads YDEGEE. V was shortened by 4 bases and J by 8 bases, with 12 bases between the two germline ends. The CDR3 extends over 12 amino acids. CDR3 protein: CASSIRVGEAFF. The CDR3 nucleotides are TGTGCCAGCAGCATCCGGGTCGGGGAAGCTTTCTTT.

The chain joins TRBV7-8 to TRBJ2-7; D might be TRBD2 (5 bases). In germline, CDR1 is SGHVS, CDR2 FQNEAQ. Trimming took 4 bases from V and 2 from J, leaving 18 bases between them. This CDR3 has 16 amino acids. The chain's CDR3 is CASSSHRGSYPYEQYF. The CDR3 bases are TGTGCCAGCAGCTCACATCGGGGTTCCTACCCCTACGAGCAGTACTTC.

The chain joins TRBV10-1 to TRBJ1-5; tentatively, D is TRBD1 (5 bases). The CDR3 has 13 residues. Germline lookup yields CDR1 WNHNN and CDR2 SYGVQD (reference sequence). The V gene lost 3 bases and the J gene lost 5 bases, with 8 bases spanning the gap. The CDR3 region has the DNA TGCGCCAGCAGTGAAACAGGACATCAGCCCCAGCATTTT. Translating gives CASSETGHQPQHF.

The chain joins TRBV28 to TRBJ1-2, with a tentative D call TRBD1 (6 bases). Germline V gene sequence: CDR1 MDHEN, CDR2 SYDVKM. The CDR3 extends over 12 amino acids. V lost 3 bases and J lost 8, with 10 bases in between. The CDR3 sequence is CASSFEQGGYTF. The CDR3 DNA is TGTGCCAGCAGTTTCGAACAGGGAGGCTACACCTTC.